A single sample is the source of the 28 T cell receptor beta chains below, sequenced in a study of blood T cells in healthy people across ages. Sample-barcoded 5' priming and a J-beta primer mix drove a second PCR of about 6 to 12 cycles. Each CDR3 protein is one row after TCRdb ran MiXCR on the 5' RACE reads. The sample includes roughly 1,700,000 distinct CDR3 sequences, over 25% of them seen just once. The sample consisted of blood. These receptors were collected from a woman aged 25-40 years in good health.

Turning to this clonotype: A much larger clonotype is one base distant, so this may be a read error. J is TRBJ2-3 and V is TRBV12-3 or TRBV12-4; 11 bases align to TRBD2. The CDR3 is 16 residues long. This CDR3 reads CASSSTGTSGTDTEYF. The CDR3 nucleotides read TGTGCCAGCAGTTCCACCGGGACTAGCGGCACAGATACGGAGTATTTT.

This clonotype was observed many times. The genes are TRBV9 and TRBJ2-1; D is undetermined. The CDR3 covers 13 residues. V was clipped by 4 bases and J by 6 bases, with 11 bases between them. The germline V gene encodes CDR1 SGDLS and CDR2 YYNGEE. The CDR3 loop is CASSLEYPNEQFF. DNA of the CDR3: TGTGCCAGCAGCCTTGAATACCCCAATGAGCAGTTCTTC.

This clonotype was counted at least ten times. This chain joins TRBV20-1 and TRBJ2-1, with 11 bases aligning to TRBD1. Trimming removed 4 bases from V and 4 bases from J; junction bases left unmatched: 3. CDR1 DFQATT and CDR2 SNEGSKA come from the germline V gene (reference sequence). The CDR3 has 14 residues. As DNA, the CDR3 is TGCAGTGCTACCGGGACAGGGGGATACAATGAGCAGTTCTTC. Translating it yields CSATGTGGYNEQFF.

The V gene is TRBV6-2 or TRBV6-3, the J gene TRBJ2-1; maybe TRBD2 (6 bases). This CDR3 is built from 16 residues. The ends were cut back, 2 bases at V and 5 bases at J, with 16 bases in the middle. Germline V lookup: CDR1 MNHEY, CDR2 SVGEGT. The CDR3 protein is CASSYRSTSPNNEQFF. DNA of the CDR3: TGTGCCAGCAGTTACAGGTCTACTAGCCCCAACAATGAGCAGTTCTTC.

The sample holds a few counts of this clonotype. The chain uses TRBV29-1 and TRBJ2-5, with TRBD2 matching 10 bases. Germline V gene data show CDR1 as SQVTM and CDR2 as ANQGSEA. With 7 bases clipped from V and 5 bases from J, the junction kept 10 bases outside the gene matches. CDR3 length: 14 amino acids. CDR3 in DNA: TGCAGCGGGGAGCGGGGGGGCCGGACGGAGACCCAGTACTTC. The encoded protein is CSGERGGRTETQYF.

Comments on this clonotype: At one boundary the junction diverges from the germline segment, which might be a read error. This chain uses TRBV12-3 or TRBV12-4 with TRBJ2-1; TRBD1 or TRBD2 may be the D gene (5 bases each). The CDR3 is 14 amino acids. Written as DNA, the CDR3 is TGTACCAGCACAAGGACCGGCGTCCTGGGGACCCAGTTCTTC. Protein sequence: CTSTRTGVLGTQFF.

This chain links TRBV20-1 with TRBJ2-3; TRBD2 agrees at 9 bases. Germline values: CDR1 DFQATT, CDR2 SNEGSKA (reference sequence). V shed 6 bases and J 0 bases; nucleotides not matched to a gene: 10. The CDR3 covers 16 residues. In DNA form, the CDR3 reads TGCAGTGCCGGCGAGCGGGGGGCTCATAGCACAGATACGCAGTATTTT. Its protein product is CSAGERGAHSTDTQYF.

This clonotype was seen a handful of times. As DNA, the CDR3 is TGTGCCAGCAGCCCCCCAGGAGCGGGAGTTCCAGATACGCAGTATTTT. This encodes CASSPPGAGVPDTQYF. V is TRBV14 and J is TRBJ2-3; 8 nucleotides agree with TRBD2. The CDR3 runs 16 residues. The V segment lost 4 bases and the J segment 4 bases; nucleotides outside the gene matches: 10. CDR1 is SGHDN, CDR2 FVKESK, per germline.

This chain links TRBV6-1 with TRBJ1-4; TRBD1 aligns across 9 bases. Germline V gene lookup returns CDR1 MNHNS and CDR2 SASEGT. The CDR3 runs to 15 residues. The V and J ends lost 3 bases and 8 bases, in that order; junction bases with no gene match: 7. The CDR3 loop reads CASSDSGQGLEKLFF. The DNA for the CDR3 is TGTGCCAGCAGTGATTCGGGACAGGGTTTGGAAAAACTGTTTTTT.

The chain joins TRBV10-2 to TRBJ2-3; D not resolved. The length of the CDR3 is 14 residues. Germline lookup yields CDR1 WSHSY and CDR2 SAAADI. V was trimmed by 7 bases and J by 0 bases, leaving 11 bases between them. In DNA form, the CDR3 reads TGCGCCAGCAAAAGTCTATCCAGCACAGATACGCAGTATTTT. Protein sequence: CASKSLSSTDTQYF.

This clonotype was recorded a few times. V usage is TRBV7-9 and J usage is TRBJ2-7, with D maybe TRBD2 (6 bases). V was trimmed by 6 bases and J by 7 bases, leaving 16 bases between them. The V gene's germline CDR1 is SEHNR and CDR2 FQNEAQ (reference sequence). The CDR3 contains 13 residues. For the CDR3, the DNA is TGTGCCAGCAGTTTATGGGGGGTGGGAGAGCAGTACTTC. It yields the protein CASSLWGVGEQYF.

This sequence joins TRBV6-1 and TRBJ2-7, with D unclear. The CDR3 has 15 residues. V was pared by 0 bases and J by 7 bases, with 16 bases between. Germline lookup yields CDR1 MNHNS and CDR2 SASEGT. CDR3 amino acids: CASSEARTSYNEQYF. CDR3 bases: TGTGCCAGCAGTGAAGCTAGGACCTCTTACAATGAGCAGTACTTC.

This chain uses TRBV14 with TRBJ1-4; unclear D gene. The germline CDR1 and CDR2 sequences are SGHDN and FVKESK. The V and J ends lost 3 bases and 4 bases respectively, with 9 bases between them. CDR3 length: 14 residues. The CDR3 DNA follows: TGTGCCAGCAGCCAGACACCCTTTAATGAAAAACTGTTTTTT. Translation gives CASSQTPFNEKLFF.

The table lists this clonotype with a count of one. The chain is built from TRBV2 and TRBJ2-5, with D maybe TRBD2 (5 bases). Trimming cost V 5 bases and J 7 bases, with 14 bases left between them. This CDR3 is 13 amino acids long. The germline V gene has CDR1 SNHLY and CDR2 FYNNEI. In DNA form, the CDR3 reads TGTGCCAGCAGTTCGGACGGGGAAAGGACCCAGTACTTC. Encoded protein: CASSSDGERTQYF.

This clonotype showed up many times. The rearrangement links TRBV5-1 to TRBJ1-2, with D possibly matching TRBD1 (5 bases). Trimming pared 0 bases from V and 8 bases from J, leaving 14 bases between. CDR3 length: 14 residues. Germline CDR1 SGHRS, CDR2 YFSETQ. The CDR3 DNA follows: TGCGCCAGCAGCTTGGGGCAGCCGGGGGACGGCTACACCTTC. Protein: CASSLGQPGDGYTF.

V gene TRBV24-1 combines with J gene TRBJ1-2; D is ambiguous. CDR3 length equals 14 residues. Germline loops: CDR1 KGHDR, CDR2 SFDVKD. The V end lost 3 bases, the J end lost 7 bases, and 14 bases lay between the germline ends. The CDR3, as DNA: TGTGCCACCAGTGATGGCCCTCCCCTCGGTGGCTACACCTTC. Encoded protein: CATSDGPPLGGYTF.

This rearrangement joins TRBV5-6 to TRBJ1-2, with a tentative D call TRBD1 (6 bases). This CDR3 region has 17 residues. Germline V gene data show CDR1 as SGHDT and CDR2 as YYEEEE. V was clipped by 5 bases and J by 2 bases, with 22 bases between them. The CDR3 region is CASRVEHGQPGNYGYTF. CDR3 DNA: TGTGCCAGCAGGGTTGAGCACGGACAGCCCGGGAACTATGGCTACACCTTC.

This clonotype was detected many times. The chain has TRBV5-1 and TRBJ2-7, with 9 bases fitting TRBD2. V lost 0 bases to trimming and J lost 6 bases; unmatched junction nucleotides: 10. CDR1 and CDR2 (germline): SGHRS, YFSETQ. There are 16 residues in the CDR3. The CDR3 bases are TGCGCCAGCAGCTTGGCCGGCGGGGGGGCTCCCGGCGAGCAGTACTTC. Its translation is CASSLAGGGAPGEQYF.

J is TRBJ2-7 and V is TRBV27, with 9 bases identical to TRBD1. The V and J ends lost 5 bases and 1 base, in that order; junction bases with no gene match: 18. The CDR3 contains 19 residues. The germline gives CDR1 MNHEY, CDR2 SMNVEV (reference sequence). The CDR3 is CASSPNRDRASPRSYEQYF. CDR3 coding DNA: TGTGCCAGCAGTCCAAACCGGGACAGGGCTAGCCCCCGGTCCTACGAGCAGTACTTC.

This clonotype was counted only a few times. The CDR3 is CSAREPNLGYEQYF. The CDR3, as DNA: TGCAGTGCTAGAGAGCCTAACCTTGGATACGAGCAGTACTTC. This chain connects TRBV20-1 to TRBJ2-7; D remains unclear. This CDR3 region has 14 residues. In germline, CDR1 is DFQATT, CDR2 SNEGSKA (reference sequence). V lost 0 bases to trimming and J lost 4 bases, with 13 bases between them.

This clonotype was seen ten or more times. The genes are TRBV7-9 and TRBJ2-7; tentatively, D is TRBD1 (5 bases). Germline loops: CDR1 SEHNR, CDR2 FQNEAQ (reference sequence). CDR3 length equals 14 residues. Trimming shortened V by 5 bases and J by 7 bases, and 18 bases separated the two germline ends. The CDR3 is CASSDRGGKEEQYF. The CDR3 DNA reads TGTGCCAGCAGCGATAGGGGTGGAAAGGAAGAGCAGTACTTC.

This clonotype was seen repeatedly, ten times or more. V gene TRBV5-5 combines with J gene TRBJ2-6; tentatively, D is TRBD1 or TRBD2 (6 bases each). Trimming removed 0 bases at V and 11 bases at J, with 15 bases between. Germline-derived CDR1 and CDR2 are SGHKS and YYEKEE (reference sequence). The CDR3 runs to 15 residues. The CDR3 DNA follows: TGTGCCAGCAGCTTGGTCAGGGGAGGAGTCGACGTCCTGACTTTC. This sequence encodes CASSLVRGGVDVLTF.

This clonotype came up once. The CDR3 sequence is CSARGASYSGNTIYF. For the CDR3, the DNA is TGCAGTGCTAGGGGGGCGAGCTACTCTGGAAACACCATATATTTT. The genes are TRBV20-1 and TRBJ1-3; tentative D call: TRBD1 (6 bases). The germline gives CDR1 DFQATT, CDR2 SNEGSKA (reference sequence). This CDR3 contains 15 residues. Trimming removed 3 bases from V and 0 bases from J, with 12 bases in between.

The rearrangement uses TRBV7-9 and TRBJ2-1; no reliable D call. Trimming shortened V by 1 base and J by 3 bases, and 7 bases separated the two germline ends. CDR3 length equals 14 residues. Germline CDR1 SEHNR, CDR2 FQNEAQ (reference sequence). CDR3 in amino acids: CASSLVFSYNEQFF. CDR3 bases: TGTGCCAGCAGCTTAGTTTTTAGCTACAATGAGCAGTTCTTC.

This clonotype was seen many times. This chain joins TRBV2 and TRBJ2-5, with 7 bases identical to TRBD2. CDR3 size: 14 residues. V gave up 4 bases and J gave up 5 bases; unmatched junction bases: 7. CDR1 is SNHLY, CDR2 FYNNEI, per germline. The CDR3 DNA reads TGTGCCAGCAGTGGGGGGAGGGCCGGGGAGACCCAGTACTTC. Amino acid sequence: CASSGGRAGETQYF.

This clonotype was picked up many times. The chain carries TRBV20-1 and TRBJ2-7, with a possible D match to TRBD1 (5 bases). Trimming took off 3 bases at V and 3 bases at J, with 12 bases between the two ends. CDR1 is DFQATT, CDR2 SNEGSKA, per germline (reference sequence). There are 13 residues in the CDR3. CDR3 amino acids: CSASKGAGYEQYF. CDR3 sequence (DNA): TGCAGTGCTAGCAAAGGGGCTGGCTACGAGCAGTACTTC.

V and J are TRBV29-1 and TRBJ1-3; D is uncertain. The CDR3 spans 13 residues. Germline CDR1 reads SQVTM; CDR2 reads ANQGSEA. With 6 bases removed from V and 0 bases from J, the gap between germline ends came to 9 bases. CDR3: CSVTVFSGNTIYF. In nucleotides, the CDR3 is TGCAGCGTCACAGTATTCTCTGGAAACACCATATATTTT.

This clonotype was recorded once. This chain uses TRBV29-1 with TRBJ1-1, with D possibly being TRBD1 (6 bases). The CDR3 spans 12 residues. Trimming took 7 bases from V and 6 from J, leaving 15 bases between them. The germline CDR1 and CDR2 sequences are SQVTM and ANQGSEA. Here the CDR3 reads CSGGGGAPEAFF. CDR3 nucleotides: TGCAGCGGAGGGGGTGGGGCCCCTGAAGCTTTCTTT.